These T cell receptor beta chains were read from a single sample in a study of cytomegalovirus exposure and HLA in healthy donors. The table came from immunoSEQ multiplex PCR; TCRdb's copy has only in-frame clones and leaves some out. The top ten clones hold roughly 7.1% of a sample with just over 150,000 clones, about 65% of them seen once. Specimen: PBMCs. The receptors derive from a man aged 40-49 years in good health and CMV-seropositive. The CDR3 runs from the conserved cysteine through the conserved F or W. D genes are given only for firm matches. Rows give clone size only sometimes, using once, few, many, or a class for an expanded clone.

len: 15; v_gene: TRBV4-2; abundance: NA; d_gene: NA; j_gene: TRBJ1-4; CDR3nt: TGTGCCAGCAGCCTCAGTTCCAGGGAAGGAGAAAAACTGTTTTTT; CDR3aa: CASSLSSREGEKLFF
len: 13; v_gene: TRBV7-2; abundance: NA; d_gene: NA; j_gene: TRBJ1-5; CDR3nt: TGTGCCAGCAGCTTAGGGGCCCGTCAGCCCCAGCATTTT; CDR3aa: CASSLGARQPQHF
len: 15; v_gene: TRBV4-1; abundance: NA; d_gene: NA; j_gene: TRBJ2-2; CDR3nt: TGCGCCAGCAGCCCGGCAGGATCGAACACCGGGGAGCTGTTTTTT; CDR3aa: CASSPAGSNTGELFF
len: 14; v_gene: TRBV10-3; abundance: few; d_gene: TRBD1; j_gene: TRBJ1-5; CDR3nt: TGTGCCATCAGCGCCGGGACAGAAAATCAGCCCCAGCATTTT; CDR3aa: CAISAGTENQPQHF
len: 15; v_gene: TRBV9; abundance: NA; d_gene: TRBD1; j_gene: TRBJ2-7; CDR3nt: TGTGCCAGCAGCGTAGACGGGACAGGGTACTACGAGCAGTACTTC; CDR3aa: CASSVDGTGYYEQYF
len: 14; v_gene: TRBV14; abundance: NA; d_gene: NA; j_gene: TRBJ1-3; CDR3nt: TGTGCCAGCAGCTCAATAGGGGTTCGGGACACCATATATTTT; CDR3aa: CASSSIGVRDTIYF
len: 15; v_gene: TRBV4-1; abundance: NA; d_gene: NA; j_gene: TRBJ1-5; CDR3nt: TGCGCCAGCAGCCTTCGAGGGGGTAGCAATCAGCCCCAGCATTTT; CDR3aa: CASSLRGGSNQPQHF
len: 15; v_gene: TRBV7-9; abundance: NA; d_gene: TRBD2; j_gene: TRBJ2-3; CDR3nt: TGTGCCAGCAGCTTTAGCGGGGGGGCGAGAGATACGCAGTATTTT; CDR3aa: CASSFSGGARDTQYF
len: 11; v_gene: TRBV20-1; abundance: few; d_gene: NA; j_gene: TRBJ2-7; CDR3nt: TGCAGTGCTAGGAGGACTGACGAGCAGTACTTC; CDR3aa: CSARRTDEQYF
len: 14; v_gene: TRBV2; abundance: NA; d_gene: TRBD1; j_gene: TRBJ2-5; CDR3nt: TGTGCCAGCAGTGTAGGGGACAGGGCTGAGACCCAGTACTTC; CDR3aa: CASSVGDRAETQYF
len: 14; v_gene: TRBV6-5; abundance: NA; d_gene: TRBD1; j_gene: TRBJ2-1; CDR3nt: TGTGCCAGCAGTTACGGGACAGGGGGCGATGAGCAGTTCTTC; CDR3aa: CASSYGTGGDEQFF
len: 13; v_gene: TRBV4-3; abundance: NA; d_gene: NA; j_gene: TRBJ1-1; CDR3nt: TGCGCCAGCAGCACACACCAAAACACTGAAGCTTTCTTT; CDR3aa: CASSTHQNTEAFF
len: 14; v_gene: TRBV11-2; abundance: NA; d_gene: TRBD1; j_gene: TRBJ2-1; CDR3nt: TGTGCCAGCAGCCCGGGACAGGGGGCAGAGAACCAGTTCTTC; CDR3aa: CASSPGQGAENQFF
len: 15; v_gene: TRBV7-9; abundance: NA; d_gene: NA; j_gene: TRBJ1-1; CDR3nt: TGTGCCAGCAGCTTAGGGGGGGGCGCGAACACTGAAGCTTTCTTT; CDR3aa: CASSLGGGANTEAFF
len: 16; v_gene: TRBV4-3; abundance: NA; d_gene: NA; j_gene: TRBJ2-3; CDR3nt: TGCGCCAGCAGCCAAGAGAAGACACGTAGCACAGATACGCAGTATTTT; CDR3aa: CASSQEKTRSTDTQYF
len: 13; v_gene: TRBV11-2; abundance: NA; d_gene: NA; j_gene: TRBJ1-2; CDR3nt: TGTGCCAGCAGCTTAGAGGCAGGGGCTGGCTACACCTTC; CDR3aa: CASSLEAGAGYTF
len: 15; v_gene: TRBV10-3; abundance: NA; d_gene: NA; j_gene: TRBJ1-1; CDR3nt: TGTGCCATCGGCCCTCGGGACACCCGGCCGACTGAAGCTTTCTTT; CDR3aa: CAIGPRDTRPTEAFF
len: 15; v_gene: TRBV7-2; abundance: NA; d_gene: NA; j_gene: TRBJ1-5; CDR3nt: TGTGCCAGCAGCTTAGATGCAGGGCACGGACAGCCCCAGCATTTT; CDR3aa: CASSLDAGHGQPQHF
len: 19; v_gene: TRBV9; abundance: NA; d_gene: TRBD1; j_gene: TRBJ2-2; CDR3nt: TGTGCCAGCAGCAACCGGGACAGGTTCGCGCAGATGAACACCGGGGAGCTGTTTTTT; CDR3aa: CASSNRDRFAQMNTGELFF
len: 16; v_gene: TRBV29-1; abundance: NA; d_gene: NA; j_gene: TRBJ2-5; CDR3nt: TGCAGCGTTGAAGGTGAAGACAGCTCATACCAAGAGACCCAGTACTTC; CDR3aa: CSVEGEDSSYQETQYF
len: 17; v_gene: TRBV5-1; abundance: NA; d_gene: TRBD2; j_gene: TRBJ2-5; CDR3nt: TGCGCCAGCAGCTTGAGGGCGCGGGGGTTAACCCAAGAGACCCAGTACTTC; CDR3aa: CASSLRARGLTQETQYF
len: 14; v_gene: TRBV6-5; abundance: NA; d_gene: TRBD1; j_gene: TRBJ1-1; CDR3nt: TGTGCCAGCAGTTGGGACAGTAAGAACACTGAAGCTTTCTTT; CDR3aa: CASSWDSKNTEAFF
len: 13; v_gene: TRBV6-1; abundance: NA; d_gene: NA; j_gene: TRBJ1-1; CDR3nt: TGTGCCAGCAGTGCCACAGGATACACTGAAGCTTTCTTT; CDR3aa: CASSATGYTEAFF
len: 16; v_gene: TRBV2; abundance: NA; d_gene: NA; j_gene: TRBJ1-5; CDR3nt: TGTGCCAGCAGTGTCGGGGAGAATTATAGCAATCAGCCCCAGCATTTT; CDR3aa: CASSVGENYSNQPQHF
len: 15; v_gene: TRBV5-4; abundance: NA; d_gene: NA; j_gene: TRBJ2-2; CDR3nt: TGTGCCAGCAGCCTCGACACACGGAACACCGGGGAGCTGTTTTTT; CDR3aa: CASSLDTRNTGELFF
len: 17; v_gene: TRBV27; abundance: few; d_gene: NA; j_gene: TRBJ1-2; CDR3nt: TGTGCCAGCAGTTTTTCTGTTCCGGGGGATTCCGACTATGGCTACACCTTC; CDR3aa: CASSFSVPGDSDYGYTF
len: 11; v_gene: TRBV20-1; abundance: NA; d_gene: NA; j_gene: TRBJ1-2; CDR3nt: TGCAGTGCTAGGGGCGCCAGTGGCTACACCTTC; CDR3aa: CSARGASGYTF
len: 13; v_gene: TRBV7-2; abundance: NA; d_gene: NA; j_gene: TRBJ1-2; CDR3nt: TGTGCCAGCAGCCGCGGGGGCGGGTATGGCTACACCTTC; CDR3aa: CASSRGGGYGYTF
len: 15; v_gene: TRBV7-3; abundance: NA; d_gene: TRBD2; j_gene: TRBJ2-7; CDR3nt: TGTGCCAGCAGCCTTCGAGCGGGGGTCTCCTACGAGCAGTACTTC; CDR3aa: CASSLRAGVSYEQYF
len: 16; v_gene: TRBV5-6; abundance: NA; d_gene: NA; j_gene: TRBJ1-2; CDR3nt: TGTGCCAGCAGCTTTGGGACACAGCATGGCAACTATGGCTACACCTTC; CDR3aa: CASSFGTQHGNYGYTF
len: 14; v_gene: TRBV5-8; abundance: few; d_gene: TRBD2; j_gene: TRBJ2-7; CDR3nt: TGTGCCAGCAGCCCAACGGGGGGTCTCTACGAGCAGTACTTC; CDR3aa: CASSPTGGLYEQYF
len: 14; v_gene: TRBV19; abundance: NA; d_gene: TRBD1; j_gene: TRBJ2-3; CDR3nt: TGTGCCAGTAGCAGGACAGGGAGGTTGAATACGCAGTATTTT; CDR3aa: CASSRTGRLNTQYF
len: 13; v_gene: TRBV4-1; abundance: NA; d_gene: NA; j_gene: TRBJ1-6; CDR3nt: TGCGCCACCGCGGAGGGATATAATTCACCCCTCCACTTT; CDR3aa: CATAEGYNSPLHF
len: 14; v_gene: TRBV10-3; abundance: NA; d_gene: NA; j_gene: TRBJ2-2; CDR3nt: TGTGCCATAGAACCACAGGCGAACACCGGGGAGCTGTTTTTT; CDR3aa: CAIEPQANTGELFF
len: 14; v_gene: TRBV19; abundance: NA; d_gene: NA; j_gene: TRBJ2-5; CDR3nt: TGTGCCAGTAGCCGAGGGGGAGGGCAAGAGACCCAGTACTTC; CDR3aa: CASSRGGGQETQYF
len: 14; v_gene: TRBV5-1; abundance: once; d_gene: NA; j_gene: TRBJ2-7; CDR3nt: TGCGCCAGCAGCTTGGGAACAGCATCCTACGAGCAGTACTTC; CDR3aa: CASSLGTASYEQYF
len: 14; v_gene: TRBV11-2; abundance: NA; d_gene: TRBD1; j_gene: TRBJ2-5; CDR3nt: TGTGCCAGCAGGCGACAGGGGGCGCGAGAGACCCAGTACTTC; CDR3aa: CASRRQGARETQYF
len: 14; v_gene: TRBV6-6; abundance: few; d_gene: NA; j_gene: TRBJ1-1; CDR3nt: TGTGCCAGCAGTTACGTTCCCCCGGGGGCTGAAGCTTTCTTT; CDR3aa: CASSYVPPGAEAFF
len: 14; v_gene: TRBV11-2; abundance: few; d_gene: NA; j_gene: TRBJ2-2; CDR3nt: TGTGCCAGCAGCATCCCCGCGACAGCCGGGGAGCTGTTTTTT; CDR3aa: CASSIPATAGELFF
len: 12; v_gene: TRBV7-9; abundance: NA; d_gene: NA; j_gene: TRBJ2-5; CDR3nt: TGTGCCAGCAGCTTGGCACAAGAGACCCAGTACTTC; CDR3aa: CASSLAQETQYF
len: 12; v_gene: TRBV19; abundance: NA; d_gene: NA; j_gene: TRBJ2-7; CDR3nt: TGTGCCAGTTCAGGGTTCGGGTACGAGCAGTACTTC; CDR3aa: CASSGFGYEQYF
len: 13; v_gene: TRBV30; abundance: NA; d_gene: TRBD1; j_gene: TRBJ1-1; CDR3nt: TGTGCCTGGAGTACAGGGGTAGGCACTGAAGCTTTCTTT; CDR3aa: CAWSTGVGTEAFF
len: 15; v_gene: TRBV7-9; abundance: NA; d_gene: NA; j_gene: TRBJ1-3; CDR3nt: TGTGCCAGCAGAACGGGTCAACCTTCTGGAAACACCATATATTTT; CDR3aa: CASRTGQPSGNTIYF
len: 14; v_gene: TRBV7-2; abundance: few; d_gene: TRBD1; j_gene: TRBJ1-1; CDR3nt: TGTGCCAGCAGCTTAGCCCCAGGGGGCGGTGAAGCTTTCTTT; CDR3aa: CASSLAPGGGEAFF